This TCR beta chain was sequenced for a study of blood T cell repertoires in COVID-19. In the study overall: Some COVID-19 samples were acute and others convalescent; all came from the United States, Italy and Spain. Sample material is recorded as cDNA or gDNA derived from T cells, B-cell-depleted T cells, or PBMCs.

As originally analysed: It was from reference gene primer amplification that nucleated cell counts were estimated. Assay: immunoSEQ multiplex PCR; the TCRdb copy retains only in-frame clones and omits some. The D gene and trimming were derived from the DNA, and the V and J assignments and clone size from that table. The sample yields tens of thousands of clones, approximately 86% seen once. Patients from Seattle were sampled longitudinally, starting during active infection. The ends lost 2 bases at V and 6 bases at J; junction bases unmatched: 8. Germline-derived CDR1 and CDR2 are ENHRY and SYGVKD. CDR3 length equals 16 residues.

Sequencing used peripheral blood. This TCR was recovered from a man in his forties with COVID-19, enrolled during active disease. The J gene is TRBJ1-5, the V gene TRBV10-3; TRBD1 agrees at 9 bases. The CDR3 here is CAISEGDRVDGQPQHF. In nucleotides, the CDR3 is TGTGCCATCAGTGAGGGGGACAGGGTCGATGGTCAGCCCCAGCATTTT.